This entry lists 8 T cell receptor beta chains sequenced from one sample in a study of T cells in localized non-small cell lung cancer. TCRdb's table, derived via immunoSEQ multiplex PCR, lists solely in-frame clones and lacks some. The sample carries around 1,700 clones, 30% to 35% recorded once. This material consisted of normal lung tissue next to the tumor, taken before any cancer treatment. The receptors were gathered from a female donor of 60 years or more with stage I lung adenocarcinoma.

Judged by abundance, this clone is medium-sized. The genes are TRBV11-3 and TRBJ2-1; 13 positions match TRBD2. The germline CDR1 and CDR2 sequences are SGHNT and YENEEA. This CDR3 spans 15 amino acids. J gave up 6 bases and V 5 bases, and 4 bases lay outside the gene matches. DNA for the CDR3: TGTGCCAGCAGCCGGACTAGCGGGGGTGGCAATGAGCAGTTCTTC. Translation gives CASSRTSGGGNEQFF.

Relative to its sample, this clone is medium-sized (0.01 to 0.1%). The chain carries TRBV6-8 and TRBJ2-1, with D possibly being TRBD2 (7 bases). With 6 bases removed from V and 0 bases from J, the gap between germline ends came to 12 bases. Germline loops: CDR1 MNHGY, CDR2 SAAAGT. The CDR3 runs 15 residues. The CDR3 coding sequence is TGTGCCAGCAGGGGCGGGGGCACCTCCTACAATGAGCAGTTCTTC. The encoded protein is CASRGGGTSYNEQFF.

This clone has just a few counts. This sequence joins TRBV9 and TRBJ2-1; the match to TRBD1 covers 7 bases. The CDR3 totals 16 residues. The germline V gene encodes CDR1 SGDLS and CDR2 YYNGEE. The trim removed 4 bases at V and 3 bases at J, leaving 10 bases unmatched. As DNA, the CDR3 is TGTGCCAGCAGCTTAGAAGCCGGGACAGTCTACAATGAGCAGTTCTTC. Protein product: CASSLEAGTVYNEQFF.

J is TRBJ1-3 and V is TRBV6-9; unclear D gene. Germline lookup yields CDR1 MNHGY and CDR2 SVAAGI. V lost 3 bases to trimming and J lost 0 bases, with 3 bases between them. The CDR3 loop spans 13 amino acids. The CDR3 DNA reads TGTGCCAGCAGTTACAACTCTGGAAACACCATATATTTT. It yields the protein CASSYNSGNTIYF.

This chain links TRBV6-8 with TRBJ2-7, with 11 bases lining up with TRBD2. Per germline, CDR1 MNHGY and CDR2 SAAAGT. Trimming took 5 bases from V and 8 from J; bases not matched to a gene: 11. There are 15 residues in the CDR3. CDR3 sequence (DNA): TGTGCCAGCAGTGGTACTAGCGGGGGCCCTACGAAGCAGTACTTC. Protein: CASSGTSGGPTKQYF.

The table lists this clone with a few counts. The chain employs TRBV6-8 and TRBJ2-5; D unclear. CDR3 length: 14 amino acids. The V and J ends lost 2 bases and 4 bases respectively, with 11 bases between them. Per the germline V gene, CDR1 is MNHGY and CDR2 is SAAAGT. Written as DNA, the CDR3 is TGTGCCAGCAGTTACGATTCAGTAAGAGAGACCCAGTACTTC. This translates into CASSYDSVRETQYF.

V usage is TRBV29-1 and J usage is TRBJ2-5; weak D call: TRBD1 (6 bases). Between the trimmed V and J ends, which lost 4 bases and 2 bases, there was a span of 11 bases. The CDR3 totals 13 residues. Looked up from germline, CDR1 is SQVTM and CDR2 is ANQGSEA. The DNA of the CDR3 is TGCAGCGTTGCGAGGCAGGGGCAAGAGACCCAGTACTTC. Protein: CSVARQGQETQYF.

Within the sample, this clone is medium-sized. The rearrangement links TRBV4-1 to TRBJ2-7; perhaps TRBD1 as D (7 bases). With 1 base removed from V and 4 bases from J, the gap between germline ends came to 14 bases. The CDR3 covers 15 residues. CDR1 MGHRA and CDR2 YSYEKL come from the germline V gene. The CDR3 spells CASSQVAGQLYEQYF. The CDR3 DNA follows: TGCGCCAGCAGCCAAGTCGCGGGACAGCTATACGAGCAGTACTTC.